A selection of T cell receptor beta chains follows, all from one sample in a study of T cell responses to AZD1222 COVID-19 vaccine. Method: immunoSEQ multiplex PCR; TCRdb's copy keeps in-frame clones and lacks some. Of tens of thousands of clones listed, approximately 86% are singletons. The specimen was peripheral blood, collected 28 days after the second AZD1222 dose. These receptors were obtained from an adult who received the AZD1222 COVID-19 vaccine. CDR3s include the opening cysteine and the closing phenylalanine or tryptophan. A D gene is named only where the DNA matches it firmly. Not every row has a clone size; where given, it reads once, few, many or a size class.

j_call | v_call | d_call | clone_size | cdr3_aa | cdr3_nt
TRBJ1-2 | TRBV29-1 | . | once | CSCHEGNYGYTF | TGCAGCTGCCACGAGGGTAACTATGGCTACACCTTC
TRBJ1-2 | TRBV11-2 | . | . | CASSLAGPGGYTF | TGTGCCAGCAGCTTAGCGGGGCCGGGCGGCTACACCTTC
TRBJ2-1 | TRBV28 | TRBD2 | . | CASLGGAGGSNEQFF | TGTGCCAGCCTGGGTGGTGCGGGAGGCTCCAATGAGCAGTTCTTC
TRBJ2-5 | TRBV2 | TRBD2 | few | CASAGTSGRRQETQYF | TGTGCCAGCGCGGGGACTAGCGGGAGACGGCAAGAGACCCAGTACTTC
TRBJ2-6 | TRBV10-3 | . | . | CAISGGAGAGANVLTF | TGTGCCATCAGTGGCGGGGCCGGGGCTGGGGCCAACGTCCTGACTTTC
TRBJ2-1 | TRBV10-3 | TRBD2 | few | CAIRGLAGPNEQFF | TGTGCCATCAGGGGACTAGCGGGACCCAATGAGCAGTTCTTC
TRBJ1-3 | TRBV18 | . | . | CASSPDTGNTIYF | TGTGCCAGCTCACCAGACACGGGAAACACCATATATTTT
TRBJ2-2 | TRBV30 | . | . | CAWSIQRGGFPGELFF | TGTGCCTGGAGTATTCAGAGGGGCGGATTTCCCGGGGAGCTGTTTTTT
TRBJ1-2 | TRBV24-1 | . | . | CATSDEGLSGYTF | TGTGCCACCAGTGATGAGGGGCTCTCGGGCTACACCTTC
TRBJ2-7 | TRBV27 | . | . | CASTPQVRSYEQYF | TGTGCCAGCACTCCACAGGTCCGCTCCTACGAGCAGTACTTC
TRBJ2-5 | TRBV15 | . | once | CATGERARGETQYF | TGTGCCACCGGGGAGCGGGCCAGGGGAGAGACCCAGTACTTC
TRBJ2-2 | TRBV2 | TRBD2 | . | CASSLAGPNTGELFF | TGTGCCAGCAGTTTAGCGGGACCGAACACCGGGGAGCTGTTTTTT
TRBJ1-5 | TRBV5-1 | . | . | CASSLDSERNQPQHF | TGCGCCAGCAGCTTGGACAGCGAAAGAAATCAGCCCCAGCATTTT
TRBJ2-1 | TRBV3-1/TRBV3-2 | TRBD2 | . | CASSPTTGTSGYNEQFF | TGTGCCAGCAGCCCGACCACCGGGACTAGCGGGTACAATGAGCAGTTCTTC